This passage covers 27 T cell receptor beta chains from one sample sequenced in a study of blood T cell repertoires in COVID-19. Sequencing used immunoSEQ multiplex PCR; TCRdb keeps in-frame clones, though not all of them. The sample lists about 400,000 clones; roughly 88% were seen once. Sequenced sample: PBMCs or T cells enriched from blood (not recorded which). The receptors derive from a woman between 40 and 55 years old with acute COVID-19.

The chain has TRBV4-1 and TRBJ2-1; weak D call: TRBD2 (5 bases). This CDR3 spans 14 amino acids. Looked up from germline, CDR1 is MGHRA and CDR2 is YSYEKL. Trimming left V 1 base short and J 6 bases short, with 10 bases between. CDR3 DNA: TGCGCCAGCAGCCAAGCTCTAGCCCCCAATGAGCAGTTCTTC. Its translation is CASSQALAPNEQFF.

The chain carries TRBV6-5 and TRBJ1-1; possibly TRBD1 for D (6 bases). With 4 bases removed from V and 3 bases from J, the gap between germline ends came to 12 bases. Per germline, CDR1 MNHEY and CDR2 SVGAGI. The CDR3 runs 14 residues. As DNA, the CDR3 is TGTGCCAGCAGTTCCACAGGGCGGGACACTGAAGCTTTCTTT. This gives the protein CASSSTGRDTEAFF.

The chain combines TRBV3-1 (or the pseudogene TRBV3-2) with TRBJ2-7; 7 nucleotides agree with TRBD1. V trimming: 3 bases; J trimming: 7 bases; junction bases outside the gene matches: 9. The CDR3 loop spans 14 amino acids. The germline V gene encodes CDR1 LGHDT and CDR2 YNNKEL (reference sequence). CDR3 coding DNA: TGTGCCAGCAGCCACCGACGGGCAGGGGGAGAGCAGTACTTC. Its translation: CASSHRRAGGEQYF.

This rearrangement joins TRBV5-1 to TRBJ1-6, with TRBD1 matching over 7 bases. This CDR3 has 15 amino acids. After removal of 2 bases from V and 9 bases from J, the junction contained 8 bases not matched to a gene. Germline CDR1 reads SGHRS; CDR2 reads YFSETQ. The CDR3 coding sequence is TGCGCCAGCAGCTTCTCTCCAGGGGGAGTTTCACCCCTCCACTTT. Its protein product is CASSFSPGGVSPLHF.

The rearrangement uses TRBV27 and TRBJ2-1; D possibly corresponds to TRBD1 (5 bases). This CDR3 has 15 amino acids. The V gene's germline CDR1 is MNHEY and CDR2 SMNVEV (reference sequence). The V end was cut by 2 bases, the J end by 3 bases, with 11 bases between. This chain's CDR3 is CASSLDSDGYNEQFF. The CDR3 DNA follows: TGTGCCAGCAGTTTAGACAGTGATGGCTACAATGAGCAGTTCTTC.

The chain combines TRBV18 with TRBJ2-7; D unclear. Trimming took off 6 bases at V and 3 bases at J, with 6 bases between the two ends. The CDR3 is made up of 11 amino acids. From germline, CDR1 is KGHSH and CDR2 LQKENI. The CDR3, as DNA: TGTGCCAGCTCGTCAGACTACGAGCAGTACTTC. Protein: CASSSDYEQYF. Combining the CDR3 with reference TRBV18 and TRBJ2-7 gives the whole variable domain NAGVMQNPRHLVRRRGQEARLRCSPMKGHSHVYWYRQLPEEGLKFMVYLQKENIIDESGMPKERFSAEFPKEGPSILRIQQVVRGDSAAYFCASSSDYEQYFGPGTRLTVT.

The chain joins TRBV5-4 to TRBJ1-1, with unresolved D. The germline V gene has CDR1 SGHNT and CDR2 YYREEE (reference sequence). V lost 1 base to trimming and J lost 10 bases, with 17 bases between them. The CDR3 sequence is 14 residues long. For the CDR3, the DNA is TGTGCCAGCAGCTTGCCCTCTCACACAGCCCGAGCTTTCTTT. Translation: CASSLPSHTARAFF.

The V and J genes are TRBV5-4 and TRBJ1-1, with a tentative D call TRBD1 (5 bases). Trimming took 0 bases from V and 8 from J, leaving 17 bases between them. CDR3 length: 15 residues. Per germline, CDR1 SGHNT and CDR2 YYREEE (reference sequence). CDR3 coding DNA: TGTGCCAGCAGCTTGGATGGGGGGGAAGGGTCCGAAGCTTTCTTT. It encodes CASSLDGGEGSEAFF.

The chain has TRBV11-2 and TRBJ1-1; 10 nucleotides line up with TRBD1. Looked up from germline, CDR1 is SGHAT and CDR2 is FQNNGV. The junction had 2 bases not matched to a gene; V was cut back by 0 bases and J by 1 base. The CDR3 runs 16 residues. CDR3 coding DNA: TGTGCCAGCAGCTTAGATCGGGACAGGGGGAACACTGAAGCTTTCTTT. It translates to CASSLDRDRGNTEAFF. The full variable domain, with the rest looked up from reference TRBV11-2 and TRBJ1-1, is EAGVAQSPRYKIIEKRQSVAFWCNPISGHATLYWYQQILGQGPKLLIQFQNNGVVDDSQLPKDRFSAERLKGVDSTLKIQPAKLEDSAVYLCASSLDRDRGNTEAFFGQGTRLTVV.

V and J are TRBV27 and TRBJ2-3, with 11 bases fitting TRBD2. From germline, CDR1 is MNHEY and CDR2 SMNVEV (reference sequence). The CDR3 runs 15 residues. V was clipped by 6 bases and J by 5 bases; unmatched bases: 7. The CDR3 sequence is CASRRLAGGQDTQYF. The CDR3 DNA reads as TGTGCCAGCAGACGGTTAGCGGGGGGGCAAGATACGCAGTATTTT.

The J gene is TRBJ1-3, the V gene TRBV11-2; weak D call: TRBD1 (5 bases). The CDR3 is 16 residues long. Trimming cost V 5 bases and J 0 bases, with 14 bases left between them. In germline, CDR1 is SGHAT, CDR2 FQNNGV. CDR3: CASSAGRVYSGNTIYF. The CDR3 nucleotides are TGTGCCAGCAGCGCGGGACGCGTGTACTCTGGAAACACCATATATTTT.

The chain is built from TRBV5-3 and TRBJ1-2; D is perhaps TRBD1 (5 bases). TRBV5-3 is labeled an ORF, and its function is uncertain. The CDR3 has 15 amino acids. V was pared by 5 bases and J by 2 bases, with 16 bases between. CDR3: CARSPGGILNYGYTF. CDR3 DNA: TGTGCCAGAAGTCCCGGGGGGATATTAAACTATGGCTACACCTTC.

This clone was recorded once. The V gene is TRBV7-9, the J gene TRBJ2-7; TRBD1 is a possible D gene (6 bases). The V gene's germline CDR1 is SEHNR and CDR2 FQNEAQ (reference sequence). V was shortened by 2 bases and J by 5 bases, with 10 bases between the two germline ends. This CDR3 has 13 residues. For the CDR3, the DNA is TGTGCCAGCAGCTTAAACAGGGTGGACGAGCAGTACTTC. Its translation: CASSLNRVDEQYF. The entire variable domain, with the rest obtained from reference TRBV7-9 and TRBJ2-7, is as follows: DTGVSQNPRHKITKRGQNVTFRCDPISEHNRLYWYRQTLGQGPEFLTYFQNEAQLEKSRLLSDRFSAERPKGSFSTLEIQRTEQGDSAMYLCASSLNRVDEQYFGPGTRLTVT.

The V call is TRBV3-1 (or the pseudogene TRBV3-2), the J call TRBJ1-6; the D gene is possibly TRBD1 (5 bases). V lost 4 bases to trimming and J lost 8 bases, with 18 bases between them. The CDR3 consists of 16 residues. Germline V gives CDR1 LGHDT, CDR2 YNNKEL (reference sequence). In nucleotides, the CDR3 is TGTGCCAGCAGCCCCAAGAGTCCAGGGTCTTATTCACCCCTCCACTTT. This sequence encodes CASSPKSPGSYSPLHF.

V is TRBV30 and J is TRBJ1-1; 11 nucleotides agree with TRBD1. V was clipped by 4 bases and J by 5 bases; unmatched bases: 3. Germline-derived CDR1 and CDR2 are GTSNPN and SVGIG (reference sequence). The CDR3 spans 13 residues. CDR3 sequence (DNA): TGTGCCTGGACTAGGGACAGGGGGACTGAAGCTTTCTTT. Its translation is CAWTRDRGTEAFF.

This rearrangement joins TRBV19 to TRBJ1-3; TRBD1 agrees at 7 bases. Germline lookup yields CDR1 LNHDA and CDR2 SQIVND (reference sequence). CDR3 length: 15 residues. V was clipped by 6 bases and J by 5 bases; unmatched bases: 10. CDR3 sequence (DNA): TGTGCCAGTAGGAACAACGAGGGGGCTAGAAACACCATATATTTT. Encoded protein: CASRNNEGARNTIYF.

The V call is TRBV7-9, the J call TRBJ2-5, with 9 bases identical to TRBD2. V lost 5 bases and J lost 2; bases outside the gene matches: 12. CDR1 SEHNR and CDR2 FQNEAQ come from the germline V gene (reference sequence). The CDR3 totals 17 residues. The CDR3: CASSPPIGRGGQETQYF. CDR3 DNA sequence: TGTGCCAGCAGCCCCCCAATTGGGCGGGGGGGACAAGAGACCCAGTACTTC.

This sequence joins TRBV9 and TRBJ1-4, with 9 bases identical to TRBD1. CDR1 SGDLS and CDR2 YYNGEE come from the germline V gene. The length of the CDR3 is 15 residues. V lost 3 bases to trimming and J lost 8 bases; unmatched junction nucleotides: 8. As DNA, the CDR3 is TGTGCCAGCAGCGCAAGGACAGGGGTCGGGGAAAAACTGTTTTTT. It translates to CASSARTGVGEKLFF.

This chain uses TRBV15 with TRBJ2-5; 9 positions agree with TRBD2. After removal of 5 bases from V and 5 bases from J, the junction contained 9 bases not matched to a gene. CDR1 is LNHNV, CDR2 YYDKDF, per germline (reference sequence). The CDR3 extends over 15 amino acids. Here the CDR3 DNA reads TGTGCCACCAGCTTGACTAGCGGAAACGGGGAGACCCAGTACTTC. Its translation is CATSLTSGNGETQYF.

The V and J genes are TRBV2 and TRBJ2-4; D uncertain. CDR1 SNHLY and CDR2 FYNNEI come from the germline V gene. The CDR3 has 15 amino acids. Trimming took off 1 base at V and 7 bases at J, with 14 bases between the two ends. CDR3 sequence (DNA): TGTGCCAGCAGTGAAGATTTTATAAATTCGAACATTCAGTACTTC. Translated: CASSEDFINSNIQYF.

The chain combines TRBV3-1 (or the pseudogene TRBV3-2) with TRBJ2-1; weak D call: TRBD1 (5 bases). The CDR3 sequence is 17 residues long. Deletions cut 0 bases from V and 9 bases from J, with 21 bases between. CDR1 and CDR2 (germline): LGHDT, YNNKEL (reference sequence). The CDR3 DNA sequence: TGTGCCAGCAGCCAAGATGGGGCGGCAGCTGGCTCCCGTGAGCAGTTCTTC. Amino acid sequence: CASSQDGAAAGSREQFF.

This chain links TRBV3-1 (or the pseudogene TRBV3-2) with TRBJ1-4; tentative D call: TRBD1 (6 bases). Germline V gene data show CDR1 as LGHDT and CDR2 as YNNKEL (reference sequence). The V and J ends lost 1 base and 4 bases respectively, with 16 bases between them. The CDR3 consists of 17 residues. CDR3 region: CASSQGGGQTNNEKLFF. CDR3 nucleotide sequence: TGTGCCAGCAGCCAAGGCGGGGGCCAGACTAATAATGAAAAACTGTTTTTT.

This chain links TRBV2 with TRBJ2-5; no clear D. Trimming left V 6 bases short and J 2 bases short, with 4 bases between. CDR3 size: 11 residues. Looked up from germline, CDR1 is SNHLY and CDR2 is FYNNEI. The CDR3 protein is CASRSQETQYF. CDR3 sequence (DNA): TGTGCCAGCAGGTCGCAAGAGACCCAGTACTTC.

V usage is TRBV9 and J usage is TRBJ1-1; perhaps TRBD1 as D (5 bases). This CDR3 is built from 16 residues. In germline, CDR1 is SGDLS, CDR2 YYNGEE. V was pared by 1 base and J by 4 bases, with 17 bases between. This CDR3 is CASSVTSRGIGTEAFF. The CDR3 DNA sequence: TGTGCCAGCAGCGTAACATCTAGGGGAATTGGCACTGAAGCTTTCTTT.

V is TRBV28 and J is TRBJ1-2; 7 bases align to TRBD1. Germline V gene lookup returns CDR1 MDHEN and CDR2 SYDVKM. The CDR3 extends over 16 amino acids. Trimming at V came to 6 bases and at J to 4 bases, leaving 14 bases not matched to a gene. CDR3 nucleotide sequence: TGTGCCAGCAGCAACCCAACCTACAGGGGTTCCTATGGCTACACCTTC. Translating it yields CASSNPTYRGSYGYTF.

The chain employs TRBV30 and TRBJ2-7; no clear D. The germline V and J ends were trimmed by 1 base and 2 bases, with 9 bases remaining between them. This CDR3 is 13 amino acids long. Germline V gene sequence: CDR1 GTSNPN, CDR2 SVGIG (reference sequence). DNA of the CDR3: TGTGCCTGGAGTGAGTCTGGCCCCTACGAGCAGTACTTC. It is translated as CAWSESGPYEQYF. The full variable domain, rest sourced from reference TRBV30 and TRBJ2-7, is SQTIHQWPATLVQPVGSPLSLECTVEGTSNPNLYWYRQAAGRGLQLLFYSVGIGQISSEVPQNLSASRPQDRQFILSSKKLLLSDSGFYLCAWSESGPYEQYFGPGTRLTVT.

The chain uses TRBV24-1 and TRBJ1-4, with D unresolved. Germline CDR1 and CDR2: KGHDR and SFDVKD. V lost 5 bases, J lost 0 bases, and 6 bases lay in between. The CDR3 sequence is 14 residues long. The CDR3 DNA sequence: TGTGCCACCAGTGGCGGGGCAACTAATGAAAAACTGTTTTTT. Its protein product is CATSGGATNEKLFF.